This T cell receptor (beta chain) appears in the sequencing data of a study of human T cells and chemical hapten exposure. V was trimmed by 3 bases and J by 6 bases, leaving 13 bases between them. The CDR3 extends over 14 amino acids. Germline V gives CDR1 SGHVS, CDR2 FQNEAQ. This clonotype was observed many times. The time point here: pre-sensitization, week 0. Treatment denoted: therapeutic diphenylcyclopropenone sensitization with weekly scalp DPC. Ahead of each patch test application, blood was drawn. Unfractionated whole blood was the source of the extracted total RNA. MiXCR was run by TCRdb on the RACE reads, yielding one entry per CDR3 protein. The table shows 120,000 or so distinct CDR3 sequences, with approximately 13% occurring only once.

The input for sequencing was whole blood, taken in connection with sensitization to the hapten diphenylcyclopropenone (DPC). The origin of this receptor is a woman aged 18-29 years with alopecia areata. Some clones in this sample may be carry-over from other donors' samples. The chain joins TRBV7-8 to TRBJ2-3; tentatively, D is TRBD1 (6 bases). The CDR3 DNA reads TGTGCCAGCAGCTTTACAGGGCGAATGGATACGCAGTATTTT. Translating it yields CASSFTGRMDTQYF.